Sequencing of this T cell receptor (beta chain) was carried out in a study of shared clonotypes between healthy human individuals. Study details: The cohort comprised a couple of women and a few men. Their ages spanned 18 to 49 years.

A remark on this clone: Antigen specificity is unknown.

The genomic DNA of each subset was split evenly across several immunoSEQ plates. The table came from immunoSEQ multiplex PCR; TCRdb's copy has only in-frame clones and leaves some out. This table has about 580,000 clones, about 98% appearing once. Notes on the study in general: Specimens sampled were limited to blood, with tissue repertoires likely differing.

The CDR3 has 13 amino acids. From germline, CDR1 is SGHRS and CDR2 YFSETQ. J gave up 8 bases and V 3 bases, and 5 bases lay outside the gene matches. CD45RO negativity and positive selection for CCR7 defined naive CD8 cells, a population that excluded terminally differentiated effector memory CD45RA+ cells. Donors, without exception, were Caucasian adults residing in Nashville, Tennessee. Sequenced input: naive CD8+ T cells sorted from blood. This TCR was recovered from a man aged 25 to 45 in good health. The chain carries TRBV5-1 and TRBJ2-1; 7 bases agree with TRBD2. CDR3 in amino acids: CASSSGGWDEQFF. Written as DNA, the CDR3 is TGCGCCAGCAGCTCCGGGGGGTGGGATGAGCAGTTCTTC.